This T cell receptor (beta chain) was captured in a study of neoadjuvant nivolumab and ipilimumab in lung cancer. Whole-study findings and limits: Higher pretherapy blood TCR richness went with higher resected-tumor richness. Only two of four nivolumab-treated tumors gained richness and clonality by surgery.

Concerning this clone itself: Its antigen is still unknown.

The table came from immunoSEQ multiplex PCR; TCRdb's copy has only in-frame clones and leaves some out. The data contain about 4,000 clones, over 60% of them singletons. This CDR3 is 16 amino acids long. The V and J ends lost 0 bases and 3 bases, in that order; junction bases with no gene match: 5. Germline CDR1 is SGHRS and CDR2 is YFSETQ. The V call is TRBV5-1, the J call TRBJ1-2; the match to TRBD1 covers 10 bases. Sample: peripheral blood, taken after neoadjuvant nivolumab, alone or with ipilimumab, at or shortly before surgery. The clonotype was recovered from an adult with non-small cell lung cancer. The CDR3 loop reads CASSLGDRGVDYGYTF. The CDR3 DNA reads as TGCGCCAGCAGCTTGGGGGACAGGGGAGTCGACTATGGCTACACCTTC.